A selection of T cell receptor beta chains follows, all from one sample in a study of T-cell reconstitution after alpha-beta-depleted transplantation in children. Via MiXCR, TCRdb re-called the PCR reads, giving one row per CDR3 protein. The data contain more than 200,000 distinct CDR3 sequences, around 25% of them singletons. The sample was PBMCs, mostly from graft donor cells, taken 360 days after TCRalphabeta/CD19-depleted stem cell transplant. Source of these receptors: a female patient between 2 and 15 years old who had a stem cell transplant for congenital amegakaryocytic thrombocytopenia, so the T cells may come from the graft donor. CDR3s include the opening cysteine and the closing phenylalanine or tryptophan. The D gene is left open where the match is weak. Clone size, where shown, is once, few, many, or a class for clones that have expanded.

D gene,clone size,V gene,J gene,CDR3 protein,CDR3 DNA
NA,few,TRBV6-5,TRBJ1-2,CASSYSLSDGYTF,TGTGCCAGCAGTTACTCACTCAGTGATGGCTACACCTTC
TRBD2,NA,TRBV28,TRBJ2-3,CASSLLAGSTDTQYF,TGTGCCAGCAGTTTATTAGCGGGGAGCACAGATACGCAGTATTTT
TRBD2,few,TRBV4-2,TRBJ2-1,CASSPSGGGPLNEQFF,TGTGCCAGCAGCCCTTCCGGGGGAGGGCCACTGAATGAGCAGTTCTTC
NA,once,TRBV27,TRBJ2-7,CASSLTPGPSYEQYF,TGTGCCAGCAGTCTAACACCGGGTCCCTCCTACGAGCAGTACTTC
TRBD1,NA,TRBV15,TRBJ1-1,CATSSRQGSNTEAFF,TGTGCCACCAGCAGCCGACAGGGATCGAACACTGAAGCTTTCTTT
NA,NA,TRBV6-1,TRBJ2-7,CASSAPPRVRVPYEQYF,TGTGCCAGCAGTGCCCCCCCCAGGGTGAGGGTCCCCTACGAGCAGTACTTC
NA,NA,TRBV28,TRBJ1-1,CASSFSRVNTEAFF,TGTGCCAGCAGTTTTTCACGGGTGAACACTGAAGCTTTCTTT
TRBD2,many,TRBV12-3/TRBV12-4,TRBJ2-1,CASRYTSGEPPREQFF,TGTGCCAGCAGGTACACTAGCGGGGAACCCCCCCGGGAGCAGTTCTTC
NA,few,TRBV28,TRBJ2-5,CASSLSTKTQYF,TGTGCCAGCTCCCTGAGTACTAAGACCCAGTACTTC
NA,many,TRBV4-2,TRBJ2-3,CASSLGGMTDTQYF,TGTGCCAGCAGCCTGGGGGGAATGACAGATACGCAGTATTTT
TRBD1,once,TRBV20-1,TRBJ2-1,CSASPLSGTVVNEQFF,TGCAGTGCTAGCCCCCTGTCGGGGACAGTCGTGAATGAGCAGTTCTTC
TRBD1,NA,TRBV3-1,TRBJ2-7,CASSLGQTQYF,TGTGCCAGCAGCCTGGGACAGACGCAGTACTTC
NA,NA,TRBV20-1,TRBJ2-5,CSARDMAGRGETQYF,TGCAGTGCTAGAGATATGGCTGGGCGTGGGGAGACCCAGTACTTC
NA,NA,TRBV27,TRBJ1-5,CASSLLGVRNSNQPQHF,TGTGCCAGCAGTTTACTGGGGGTCAGGAATAGCAATCAGCCCCAGCATTTT
NA,few,TRBV24-1,TRBJ2-7,CATSDSTTYPGTYEQYF,TGTGCCACCAGTGATTCAACGACCTATCCAGGGACCTACGAGCAGTACTTC
TRBD2,NA,TRBV20-1,TRBJ2-1,CSARGLAGGYNEQFF,TGCAGTGCTAGGGGACTAGCGGGGGGGTACAATGAGCAGTTCTTC
TRBD2,NA,TRBV20-1,TRBJ2-3,CSADAGADTQYF,TGCAGTGCCGACGCGGGGGCAGATACGCAGTATTTT
NA,many,TRBV7-8,TRBJ2-5,CASSLVFDQETQYF,TGTGCCAGCAGCTTAGTGTTCGACCAAGAGACCCAGTACTTC
NA,many,TRBV28,TRBJ2-7,CASIGTTGSYEQYF,TGTGCCAGCATTGGGACCACCGGCTCCTACGAGCAGTACTTC
NA,NA,TRBV11-2,TRBJ2-4,CASSSVLAKNIQYF,TGTGCCAGCAGCTCTGTCCTAGCCAAAAACATTCAGTACTTC
NA,NA,TRBV11-2,TRBJ2-5,CASSSPYAGQFEETQYF,TGTGCCAGCAGCTCCCCGTACGCAGGGCAGTTTGAAGAGACCCAGTACTTC
NA,many,TRBV24-1,TRBJ2-2,CATSEGQTNTGELFF,TGTGCCACCAGTGAGGGACAAACGAACACCGGGGAGCTGTTTTTT
NA,NA,TRBV12-3/TRBV12-4,TRBJ2-3,CASSPPSAPLADTQYF,TGTGCCAGCAGTCCCCCCTCCGCGCCCTTGGCAGATACGCAGTATTTT
NA,few,TRBV29-1,TRBJ1-4,CSVAGSGAEKLFF,TGCAGCGTTGCCGGGTCCGGCGCTGAAAAACTGTTTTTT
NA,NA,TRBV10-2,TRBJ2-3,CASSRGTYTQYF,TGCGCCAGCTCGAGGGGCACATATACGCAGTATTTT
NA,few,TRBV10-3,TRBJ2-3,CAIRDSEGTDTQYF,TGTGCCATCAGGGACTCTGAAGGCACAGATACGCAGTATTTT
TRBD1,few,TRBV11-2,TRBJ2-1,CASSLRQGPYNEQFF,TGTGCCAGCAGCTTAAGACAGGGGCCGTACAATGAGCAGTTCTTC
NA,many,TRBV29-1,TRBJ1-1,CSCHKAEAFF,TGCAGCTGCCATAAAGCTGAAGCTTTCTTT
NA,few,TRBV28,TRBJ2-7,CASSLISHAGREQYF,TGTGCCAGCAGTTTAATATCCCACGCGGGGAGAGAGCAGTACTTC
NA,NA,TRBV6-5,TRBJ1-1,CASSYSWGSTEAFF,TGTGCCAGCAGTTACTCCTGGGGTAGCACTGAAGCTTTCTTT